This T cell receptor beta chain is from a study of blood T cell repertoires in COVID-19. Study background: In each case, the material was cDNA or gDNA derived from T cells, B-cell-depleted T cells, or PBMCs.

This CDR3 contains 14 residues. The ends were cut back, 1 base at V and 5 bases at J, with 14 bases in the middle. The germline gives CDR1 GTSNPN, CDR2 SVGIG (reference sequence). Measured with immunoSEQ multiplex PCR; TCRdb has only the in-frame clones, and not every one. Here the sample spans around 120,000 clones, 70% to 85% being singletons. Sequencing input: peripheral blood. This TCR came from a man aged 65 to 85 with active or convalescent COVID-19. J is TRBJ1-1 and V is TRBV30, with D hard to call. The CDR3 region has the DNA TGTGCCTGGAGTGGCAGGCGGGGAGGGACTGAAGCTTTCTTT. Residues: CAWSGRRGGTEAFF.